The 2 T cell receptor beta chains in this list originate from one sample, sequenced in a study of cytomegalovirus exposure and HLA in healthy donors. The PCR ran on 60 Vbeta and 13 Jbeta primers. The repertoire was sequenced with immunoSEQ multiplex PCR; TCRdb's copy has only in-frame clones and lacks some. The sample records about 190,000 clones, roughly 80% being singletons. The material sequenced was PBMCs. The receptors here all came from a woman aged 45-60 years in good health and CMV-seronegative.

The rearrangement joins TRBV4-3 to TRBJ1-4; TRBD1 might be the D (5 bases). V lost 0 bases to trimming and J lost 7 bases, with 9 bases between them. The CDR3 spans 14 residues. From germline, CDR1 is LGHNA and CDR2 YSLEER. The CDR3 sequence: CASSQDTQGEKLFF. In DNA form, the CDR3 reads TGCGCCAGCAGCCAAGATACCCAGGGTGAAAAACTGTTTTTT.

The V call is TRBV19, the J call TRBJ1-2; D possibly corresponds to TRBD1 (6 bases). V was pared by 4 bases and J by 2 bases, with 20 bases between. This CDR3 comprises 17 residues. The germline V gene encodes CDR1 LNHDA and CDR2 SQIVND (reference sequence). The chain's CDR3 is CASSSSPFQQGNYGYTF. The CDR3 DNA sequence: TGTGCCAGTAGTAGCAGCCCTTTCCAACAGGGAAACTATGGCTACACCTTC.